This note documents a single T cell receptor (beta chain) sequence. Its target is not known. The data were taken from a study of STAT5B mutations in CD4+ large granular lymphocyte leukemia. Germline trimming cut 6 bases from V and 6 bases from J; bases unmatched to any gene: 7. Germline V gene data show CDR1 as MNHEY and CDR2 as SVGAGI. The CDR3 contains 14 residues. Libraries were prepared by immunoSEQ multiplex PCR; TCRdb keeps only in-frame clonotypes and omits some of them. The sample includes about 35,000 clones, more than 65% seen only once; the top ten take roughly 2.3%. Regarding the study as a whole: Higher CD4+ than CD8+ T-LGLL clonality might reflect small sample size. No patients shared main leukemic clonotypes, though about 24% appeared at low frequency elsewhere. Top patient clones used TRBV06 genes more often: 8/27 versus 2/35 in controls.

The rearrangement uses TRBV6-5 and TRBJ2-7; the match to TRBD1 covers 11 bases. The clonotype originates from a human donor in good health. The sample comprised CD4+ T cells from blood buffy coats. The CDR3 sequence is CASSPGQGAREQYF. CDR3 bases: TGTGCCAGCAGCCCCGGACAGGGGGCTCGCGAGCAGTACTTC.